The 4 T cell receptor beta chains given below trace back to one sample, sequenced in a study of shared clonotypes between healthy human individuals. The table came from immunoSEQ multiplex PCR; TCRdb's copy has only in-frame clones and leaves some out. Of about 2 million clones listed, about 95% are singletons. Naive-designated CD8 cells lacked CD45RO, were positively enriched for CCR7, and omitted terminally differentiated effector memory CD45RA+ cells. The material sequenced was naive CD8+ T cells sorted from blood. These receptors were taken from a man younger than 35 in good health.

The sample holds one count of this clone. Other DNA sequences in the same sample also yield this CDR3. This rearrangement joins TRBV6-5 to TRBJ1-1, with D possibly TRBD1 on 6 matching bases. The length of the CDR3 is 13 residues. Germline CDR1 MNHEY, CDR2 SVGAGI. Deletions cut 6 bases from V and 5 bases from J, with 13 bases between. The CDR3 loop is CASSQIQGTEAFF. CDR3 sequence (DNA): TGTGCCAGCAGCCAAATACAGGGAACTGAAGCTTTCTTT.

The V call is TRBV19, the J call TRBJ2-7, with D perhaps matching TRBD1 (5 bases). Germline loops: CDR1 LNHDA, CDR2 SQIVND (reference sequence). This CDR3 has 12 residues. Trimming cost V 5 bases and J 3 bases, with 8 bases left between them. The CDR3 DNA sequence: TGTGCCAGTAGTTCCACAGGCTACGAGCAGTACTTC. The encoded protein is CASSSTGYEQYF.

This clone appeared a single time. The V and J genes are TRBV7-8 and TRBJ2-1, with 10 bases identical to TRBD2. Unmatched junction bases numbered 8, after V lost 4 bases and J lost 5 bases. Germline lookup yields CDR1 SGHVS and CDR2 FQNEAQ. The CDR3 length is 16 residues. The DNA of the CDR3 is TGTGCCAGCAGCTCGGGGCTAGCGGGAGTAGACAATGAGCAGTTCTTC. Translated: CASSSGLAGVDNEQFF.

The rearrangement joins TRBV27 to TRBJ2-7; 10 bases are shared with TRBD2. This CDR3 spans 15 amino acids. Germline CDR1 and CDR2: MNHEY and SMNVEV (reference sequence). Losses at the gene ends were 5 bases for V and 1 base for J; bases not matched to a gene: 5. The CDR3 loop reads CASSQPGLASYEQYF. CDR3 nucleotides: TGTGCCAGCAGTCAGCCGGGACTAGCGTCCTACGAGCAGTACTTC.